A single sample gave rise to the 32 T cell receptor beta chains below, sequenced in a study of T cells in Graves' hyperthyroidism and ophthalmopathy. TCR beta CDR3 regions were amplified from RNA. First-round RT-PCR targeting the TCR CDR3 was performed with the HTBI primer set. One entry per CDR3 protein, called by TCRdb with MiXCR from the multiplex PCR reads. The table lists some 770,000 distinct CDR3 sequences, around 15% of them singletons. The sample taken for sequencing was blood. The receptors derive from a man aged 18 to 29 with Graves' hyperthyroidism.

This clonotype was seen many times. The V call is TRBV11-2, the J call TRBJ2-3; D unresolved. The germline V gene encodes CDR1 SGHAT and CDR2 FQNNGV. The V end lost 3 bases, the J end lost 9 bases, and 19 bases lay between the germline ends. The CDR3 runs to 15 residues. The CDR3 DNA sequence: TGTGCCAGCAGCTTCTTACTTTTGTCGGCTGGGACGCAGTATTTT. Translation gives CASSFLLLSAGTQYF.

This chain joins TRBV4-1 and TRBJ2-7; D is undetermined. CDR1 is MGHRA, CDR2 YSYEKL, per germline. This CDR3 is 15 amino acids long. The ends were cut back, 1 base at V and 2 bases at J, with 12 bases in the middle. This CDR3 is CASSQGHGPTYEQYF. The CDR3 coding sequence is TGCGCCAGCAGCCAAGGACACGGGCCTACCTACGAGCAGTACTTC.

The V call is TRBV4-1, the J call TRBJ2-1, with D perhaps TRBD1 or TRBD2 (5 bases each). CDR1 and CDR2 from the germline V gene are MGHRA and YSYEKL. The CDR3 has 16 residues. V was trimmed by 4 bases and J by 8 bases, leaving 21 bases between them. CDR3 sequence reads: CASSLGAGRANDEQFF. The CDR3 coding sequence is TGCGCCAGCAGCCTCGGCGCGGGCAGGGCTAACGATGAGCAGTTCTTC.

This clonotype has a count of ten or more. The gene calls are TRBV2 and TRBJ2-7; 8 positions match TRBD1. This CDR3 contains 14 residues. V lost 3 bases and J lost 3; bases outside the gene matches: 4. Germline-derived CDR1 and CDR2 are SNHLY and FYNNEI. CDR3 loop: CASSDRTGFYEQYF. As DNA, the CDR3 is TGTGCCAGCAGTGACAGGACAGGGTTCTACGAGCAGTACTTC.

This clonotype was seen many times. The chain couples TRBV28 to TRBJ2-3, with 10 bases fitting TRBD2. V lost 1 base to trimming and J lost 6 bases; unmatched junction nucleotides: 4. The CDR3 is 15 residues long. CDR1 and CDR2 (germline): MDHEN, SYDVKM. The CDR3: CASSLSSGRSDTQYF. The CDR3 coding sequence is TGTGCCAGCAGTTTATCTAGCGGGAGATCGGATACGCAGTATTTT.

The rearrangement joins TRBV27 to TRBJ1-6; D may be TRBD1 (6 bases). Germline lookup yields CDR1 MNHEY and CDR2 SMNVEV (reference sequence). The CDR3 has 15 residues. The V end lost 3 bases, the J end lost 7 bases, and 13 bases lay between the germline ends. CDR3 region: CASSFRGGWNSPLHF. The CDR3 coding sequence is TGTGCCAGCAGTTTTCGGGGGGGCTGGAATTCACCCCTCCACTTT.

This clonotype has a count of ten or more. The chain recombines TRBV7-2 with TRBJ2-1, with D maybe TRBD1 (5 bases). V lost 1 base and J lost 9, with 10 bases in between. CDR3 length equals 13 residues. The germline CDR1 and CDR2 sequences are SGHTA and FQGNSA. The CDR3 spells CASSLDRLGEQFF. In DNA, the CDR3 is TGTGCCAGCAGCTTAGACAGGTTAGGTGAGCAGTTCTTC.

In its sample, this clonotype was seen many times. This chain connects TRBV28 to TRBJ1-6; 8 bases map to TRBD1. The CDR3 runs to 15 residues. J was trimmed by 13 bases and V by 2 bases; bases with no gene match: 10. Germline values: CDR1 MDHEN, CDR2 SYDVKM. The CDR3 reads CASSLPDRGASPLHF. The CDR3 region has the DNA TGTGCCAGCAGTTTACCCGACAGGGGAGCTTCCCCCCTCCACTTT.

This clonotype was recorded a few times. The CDR3 reads CSARATGWGTDTQYF. In nucleotides, the CDR3 is TGCAGTGCTAGAGCAACGGGATGGGGCACAGATACGCAGTATTTT. The V and J genes are TRBV20-1 and TRBJ2-3, with D possibly being TRBD2 (5 bases). The CDR3 contains 15 residues. The V gene's germline CDR1 is DFQATT and CDR2 SNEGSKA (reference sequence). Deletions cut 1 base from V and 1 base from J, with 12 bases between.

There are many counts of this clonotype. The chain is built from TRBV30 and TRBJ1-2; no clear D gene. Between the trimmed V and J ends, which lost 0 bases and 7 bases, there was a span of 12 bases. The germline gives CDR1 GTSNPN, CDR2 SVGIG (reference sequence). CDR3 length: 13 amino acids. CDR3 region: CAWSVHGLGGYTF. The CDR3 nucleotides are TGTGCCTGGAGTGTACATGGGCTCGGTGGCTACACCTTC. Combining the CDR3 with reference TRBV30 and TRBJ1-2 gives the whole variable domain SQTIHQWPATLVQPVGSPLSLECTVEGTSNPNLYWYRQAAGRGLQLLFYSVGIGQISSEVPQNLSASRPQDRQFILSSKKLLLSDSGFYLCAWSVHGLGGYTFGSGTRLTVV.

V gene TRBV29-1 combines with J gene TRBJ2-7; D is perhaps TRBD2 (5 bases). V lost 7 bases to trimming and J lost 4 bases, with 14 bases between them. CDR3 length: 12 residues. Germline V lookup: CDR1 SQVTM, CDR2 ANQGSEA. CDR3 region: CSGGPGSYEQYF. The CDR3 DNA reads as TGCAGCGGAGGACCGGGGTCATACGAGCAGTACTTC.

This chain joins TRBV19 and TRBJ2-1, with a tentative D call TRBD1 (6 bases). Trimming took off 5 bases at V and 8 bases at J, with 19 bases between the two ends. Germline-derived CDR1 and CDR2 are LNHDA and SQIVND (reference sequence). There are 15 residues in the CDR3. CDR3 region: CASSSRGRGVDEQFF. CDR3 nucleotide sequence: TGTGCCAGTAGTTCCCGAGGCAGGGGTGTCGATGAGCAGTTCTTC. Based on the CDR3 plus reference TRBV19 and TRBJ2-1, the full variable domain is DGGITQSPKYLFRKEGQNVTLSCEQNLNHDAMYWYRQDPGQGLRLIYYSQIVNDFQKGDIAEGYSVSREKKESFPLTVTSAQKNPTAFYLCASSSRGRGVDEQFFGPGTRLTVL.

The table lists this clonotype with many counts. V is TRBV28 and J is TRBJ2-1; 15 nucleotides match TRBD2. CDR1 and CDR2 (germline): MDHEN, SYDVKM. Unmatched junction bases numbered 11, after V lost 3 bases and J lost 8 bases. The length of the CDR3 is 18 residues. The CDR3 region is CASSFGTSGRQGYDEQFF. The CDR3 nucleotides read TGTGCCAGCAGTTTTGGGACTAGCGGGAGGCAGGGGTATGATGAGCAGTTCTTC.

This clonotype was counted ten times or more. V and J are TRBV20-1 and TRBJ2-7, with D unclear. The ends were cut back, 0 bases at V and 0 bases at J, with 9 bases in the middle. Germline loops: CDR1 DFQATT, CDR2 SNEGSKA (reference sequence). The CDR3 runs 14 residues. This chain's CDR3 is CSARDRSSSYEQYF. CDR3 DNA: TGCAGTGCTAGAGATCGAAGCAGCTCCTACGAGCAGTACTTC.

This clonotype was counted only a few times. This chain joins TRBV3-1 and TRBJ1-1; D is possibly TRBD1 (5 bases). This CDR3 contains 14 residues. The germline V gene encodes CDR1 LGHDT and CDR2 YNNKEL (reference sequence). Trimming removed 2 bases at V and 6 bases at J, with 13 bases between. CDR3 protein: CASSQRGAHPEAFF. For the CDR3, the DNA is TGTGCCAGCAGCCAAAGGGGAGCGCACCCTGAAGCTTTCTTT.

J is TRBJ2-6 and V is TRBV20-1, with unresolved D. Per germline, CDR1 DFQATT and CDR2 SNEGSKA (reference sequence). V shed 3 bases and J shed 3 bases, with 6 bases lying between them. The CDR3 is 13 residues long. This chain's CDR3 is CSARQDGANVLTF. DNA of the CDR3: TGCAGTGCTAGGCAGGATGGGGCCAACGTCCTGACTTTC.

In this sample, this clonotype turned up once. The CDR3 region is CSARDEFRDNQPQHF. For the CDR3, the DNA is TGCAGTGCTAGAGATGAATTCCGGGACAATCAGCCCCAGCATTTT. This chain connects TRBV20-1 to TRBJ1-5; D not certain. The CDR3 spans 15 residues. V lost 0 bases and J lost 3, with 12 bases in between. The germline gives CDR1 DFQATT, CDR2 SNEGSKA (reference sequence).

This clonotype occurred a few times. The rearrangement links TRBV5-1 to TRBJ2-6; 9 bases are a match to TRBD1. V was clipped by 1 base and J by 0 bases; unmatched bases: 5. From germline, CDR1 is SGHRS and CDR2 YFSETQ. This CDR3 is 18 amino acids long. CDR3: CASSLRGQGVSGANVLTF. The CDR3 nucleotides read TGCGCCAGCAGCTTGCGGGGACAGGGAGTCTCTGGGGCCAACGTCCTGACTTTC.

This clonotype was observed many times. V and J are TRBV28 and TRBJ2-5, with TRBD1 identical over 8 bases. With V trimmed by 7 bases and J by 4 bases, 8 bases remained unmatched. The CDR3 runs to 14 residues. CDR1 and CDR2 (germline): MDHEN, SYDVKM. CDR3 DNA sequence: TGTGCCAGCACCCGGACAGGGCTAGGAGAGACCCAGTACTTC. It codes for CASTRTGLGETQYF.

A few counts support this clonotype. The V gene is TRBV11-2, the J gene TRBJ1-4; TRBD1 might be the D (5 bases). Germline assignment: CDR1 SGHAT and CDR2 FQNNGV. CDR3 length: 16 amino acids. V was shortened by 0 bases and J by 4 bases, with 12 bases between the two germline ends. The CDR3 nucleotides are TGTGCCAGCAGCTTAGATTGGGACGGACTTAATGAAAAACTGTTTTTT. Amino acid sequence: CASSLDWDGLNEKLFF.

V usage is TRBV28 and J usage is TRBJ2-7, with 7 bases matching TRBD1. Germline assignment: CDR1 MDHEN and CDR2 SYDVKM. The J segment lost 2 bases and the V segment lost 10 bases, leaving 11 bases of the junction unmatched. The CDR3 consists of 14 residues. The CDR3 DNA is TGTGCCACCTGCGAGACAGGGTCAACCTACGAGCAGTACTTC. Its protein is CATCETGSTYEQYF.

In its sample, this clonotype was seen many times. J is TRBJ1-3 and V is TRBV30; D gene uncertain. The ends were cut back, 6 bases at V and 0 bases at J, with 9 bases in the middle. The CDR3 is 13 residues long. The germline CDR1 and CDR2 sequences are GTSNPN and SVGIG (reference sequence). The CDR3 region is CACSRSSGNTIYF. As DNA, the CDR3 is TGTGCCTGTTCGAGGTCCTCTGGAAACACCATATATTTT.

This clonotype came up many times. This chain links TRBV6-1 with TRBJ2-1, with TRBD1 matching over 7 bases. J was trimmed by 3 bases and V by 5 bases; bases with no gene match: 13. Germline V gene sequence: CDR1 MNHNS, CDR2 SASEGT. This CDR3 contains 17 residues. The CDR3 is CASSFRTTGRGYNEQFF. The CDR3, as DNA: TGTGCCAGCAGTTTCCGGACGACAGGGCGAGGCTACAATGAGCAGTTCTTC.

The CDR3 reads CASSETVNTEAFF. CDR3 nucleotide sequence: TGCGCCAGCAGTGAGACAGTAAACACTGAAGCTTTCTTT. This sequence joins TRBV10-1 and TRBJ1-1; D is unclear. Germline-derived CDR1 and CDR2 are WNHNN and SYGVQD (reference sequence). Between the trimmed V and J ends, which lost 2 bases and 2 bases, there was a span of 6 bases. This CDR3 has 13 residues.

Many counts were recorded for this clonotype. The V gene is TRBV18, the J gene TRBJ2-5; 7 nucleotides agree with TRBD2. V shed 6 bases and J 3 bases; nucleotides not matched to a gene: 13. Germline V lookup: CDR1 KGHSH, CDR2 LQKENI. The CDR3 loop spans 16 amino acids. The CDR3 DNA is TGTGCCAGCTCTCCGGCGGGACTACCGGGGGAAGAGACCCAGTACTTC. It yields the protein CASSPAGLPGEETQYF.

V gene TRBV20-1 combines with J gene TRBJ2-7; D is perhaps TRBD1 (6 bases). The V gene's germline CDR1 is DFQATT and CDR2 SNEGSKA (reference sequence). This CDR3 has 15 amino acids. With 4 bases removed from V and 2 bases from J, the gap between germline ends came to 18 bases. CDR3 DNA: TGCAGTGCTACTGATCCACAGGGAAGTGCCTACGAGCAGTACTTC. Encoded protein: CSATDPQGSAYEQYF.

This clonotype was detected only a few times. The chain links TRBV18 to TRBJ2-7, with D maybe TRBD1 (6 bases). The V gene lost 2 bases and the J gene lost 7 bases, with 21 bases spanning the gap. CDR1 KGHSH and CDR2 LQKENI come from the germline V gene. The CDR3 has 16 residues. CDR3 coding DNA: TGTGCCAGCTCACCATCCGCAGGGGTCGGGTCAGGAGAGCAGTACTTC. Amino acids: CASSPSAGVGSGEQYF.

The V gene is TRBV6-5, the J gene TRBJ2-1; 10 bases match TRBD1. This CDR3 comprises 17 residues. Trimming took 4 bases from V and 7 from J; bases not matched to a gene: 13. Germline V CDR1 and CDR2: MNHEY, SVGAGI. The CDR3 loop is CASSFLQPGQGPNEQFF. CDR3 nucleotide sequence: TGTGCCAGCAGTTTCCTTCAACCGGGACAGGGGCCGAATGAGCAGTTCTTC.

This clonotype was found many times. The chain couples TRBV28 to TRBJ2-3; 8 bases match TRBD2. Losses at the gene ends were 4 bases for V and 5 bases for J; bases not matched to a gene: 5. The CDR3 has 14 amino acids. Germline lookup yields CDR1 MDHEN and CDR2 SYDVKM. The CDR3 DNA is TGTGCCAGCAGTTCCTCTGCGGGAGGAGATACGCAGTATTTT. Protein product: CASSSSAGGDTQYF.

This clonotype was counted between two and nine times. V usage is TRBV7-2 and J usage is TRBJ1-1; unclear D gene. Trimming stripped 6 bases from V and 3 bases from J, with 20 bases between. The V gene's germline CDR1 is SGHTA and CDR2 FQGNSA. The CDR3 sequence is 16 residues long. The CDR3 DNA sequence: TGTGCCAGCAGAGGTTGGAGTATCCCGGAGGACACTGAAGCTTTCTTT. Its protein is CASRGWSIPEDTEAFF. Full variable domain (outside the CDR3, taken from reference TRBV7-2 and TRBJ1-1): GAGVSQSPSNKVTEKGKDVELRCDPISGHTALYWYRQSLGQGLEFLIYFQGNSAPDKSGLPSDRFSAERTGGSVSTLTIQRTQQEDSAVYLCASRGWSIPEDTEAFFGQGTRLTVV.

The rearrangement joins TRBV6-2 or TRBV6-3 to TRBJ2-1; the D call may be TRBD1 or TRBD2 (5 bases each). Germline assignment: CDR1 MNHEY and CDR2 SVGEGT. Trimming pared 7 bases from V and 3 bases from J, leaving 16 bases between. The CDR3 has 15 residues. CDR3 protein: CASNPRDESYNEQFF. The CDR3 nucleotides read TGTGCCAGCAATCCCCGGGACGAAAGCTACAATGAGCAGTTCTTC.

The chain couples TRBV7-9 to TRBJ2-4; possibly TRBD2 for D (5 bases). Germline V lookup: CDR1 SEHNR, CDR2 FQNEAQ (reference sequence). The length of the CDR3 is 15 residues. Trimming pared 5 bases from V and 2 bases from J, leaving 13 bases between. The CDR3 here is CASSPLDIPKNIQYF. Written as DNA, the CDR3 is TGTGCCAGCAGCCCACTAGACATCCCCAAAAACATTCAGTACTTC.